Below are 10 T cell receptor beta chains sequenced from a single sample in a study of CD8 T cells in ankylosing spondylitis. TCRdb processed the 5' RACE reads anew with MiXCR; each CDR3 protein has one entry. The repertoire holds approximately 240,000 distinct CDR3 sequences, with approximately 24% as singletons. Source material: blood, either unsorted or a sorted T cell fraction (not recorded which). The origin of the receptors is a male donor with ankylosing spondylitis or in good health (not recorded which).

This chain joins TRBV10-3 and TRBJ2-7; the D gene is possibly TRBD2 (5 bases). V lost 2 bases and J lost 3, with 14 bases in between. Germline V CDR1 and CDR2: ENHRY, SYGVKD. This CDR3 is built from 15 residues. Written as DNA, the CDR3 is TGTGCCATCAGTGAGCGGGCGGGTACTAACTACGAGCAGTACTTC. Protein sequence: CAISERAGTNYEQYF.

This chain joins TRBV12-3 or TRBV12-4 and TRBJ2-1; D is unclear. The germline V and J ends were trimmed by 6 bases and 8 bases, with 8 bases remaining between them. The CDR3 spans 11 residues. The CDR3 is CASREGDEQFF. The CDR3 bases are TGTGCCAGCAGGGAAGGTGATGAGCAGTTCTTC.

This chain joins TRBV10-3 and TRBJ2-3; unclear D gene. The CDR3 covers 15 residues. Germline V gene data show CDR1 as ENHRY and CDR2 as SYGVKD. V was shortened by 7 bases and J by 2 bases, with 16 bases between the two germline ends. The CDR3: CAIKRERTHTDTQYF. Here the CDR3 DNA reads TGTGCCATCAAAAGGGAAAGGACCCACACAGATACGCAGTATTTT.

This clonotype was counted a few times. J is TRBJ1-6 and V is TRBV5-1; D is unclear. Germline loops: CDR1 SGHRS, CDR2 YFSETQ. The ends were cut back, 3 bases at V and 7 bases at J, with 14 bases in the middle. The length of the CDR3 is 15 residues. The CDR3 region is CASSSSGGMNSPLHF. CDR3 in DNA: TGCGCCAGCAGCTCGAGTGGAGGGATGAATTCACCCCTCCACTTT.

Of note for this clonotype: A much bigger clone sits one base away, suggesting this may be a read error. The rearrangement joins TRBV6-5 to TRBJ1-2; D gene ambiguous. Germline-derived CDR1 and CDR2 are MNHEY and SVGAGI. CDR3 length equals 14 residues. Here the CDR3 DNA reads TGTGACAGCAGTTTAACGGTGTCCGGCTATGGCTACACCTTC. As protein: CDSSLTVSGYGYTF.

This clonotype was seen many times. The rearrangement joins TRBV12-3 or TRBV12-4 to TRBJ2-3; perhaps D is TRBD1 or TRBD2 (5 bases each). The V and J ends lost 3 bases and 6 bases respectively, with 10 bases between them. The CDR3 runs 13 residues. The CDR3: CASSLRGVDTQYF. The CDR3 region has the DNA TGTGCCAGCAGTTTGAGAGGGGTCGATACGCAGTATTTT.

This clonotype was seen a few times. The J gene is TRBJ2-3, the V gene TRBV7-2; 8 bases align to TRBD2. The J segment lost 3 bases and the V segment lost 5 bases, leaving 10 bases of the junction unmatched. The CDR3 runs to 16 residues. Germline values: CDR1 SGHTA, CDR2 FQGNSA. The DNA of the CDR3 is TGTGCCAGCAGCCTGAGCGGGGGATACCGGACAGATACGCAGTATTTT. Translated: CASSLSGGYRTDTQYF.

This sequence joins TRBV20-1 and TRBJ2-1; 11 nucleotides line up with TRBD2. The CDR3 contains 16 residues. From germline, CDR1 is DFQATT and CDR2 SNEGSKA (reference sequence). The V and J ends lost 5 bases and 3 bases, in that order; junction bases with no gene match: 9. The CDR3 DNA sequence: TGCAGTGCTCGAACCTTACTAGCGGGGGACTACAATGAGCAGTTCTTC. This codes for CSARTLLAGDYNEQFF.

This clonotype came up many times. The chain carries TRBV12-3 or TRBV12-4 and TRBJ1-4, with a tentative D call TRBD1 (6 bases). V was trimmed by 6 bases and J by 8 bases, leaving 16 bases between them. The CDR3 sequence is 14 residues long. The CDR3: CASSRGGYGEKLFF. As DNA, the CDR3 is TGTGCCAGCAGCCGAGGGGGGTACGGCGAAAAACTGTTTTTT.

The rearrangement uses TRBV29-1 and TRBJ2-3; TRBD2 might be the D (5 bases). The CDR3 is 14 residues long. Trimming pared 3 bases from V and 0 bases from J, leaving 10 bases between. Germline V gene sequence: CDR1 SQVTM, CDR2 ANQGSEA. The CDR3 DNA follows: TGCAGCGTTGATGGGGAGTCGAGCACAGATACGCAGTATTTT. This sequence encodes CSVDGESSTDTQYF.